This T cell receptor beta chain was captured by sequencing in a study of T cells in localized non-small cell lung cancer. General study results and limits: Heterogeneity stays possible, as sequencing covered only one tumor region. Elevated circulating T cell density in blood was associated with longer overall survival. The study detected a median about 50 of the top 100 tumor clones in adjacent lung. Uninvolved neighboring lung showed the greatest T cell clonality, exceeding tumor.

V dropped 2 bases and J dropped 5 bases, with 10 bases sitting between them. Germline V gene lookup returns CDR1 SGHNT and CDR2 YENEEA. The CDR3 totals 14 residues. As concerns this clone: Its antigen is unknown.

Assay used: immunoSEQ multiplex PCR; TCRdb lists only in-frame clones, some missing. The sample yields some 2,500 clones, around 26% seen once. The V call is TRBV11-3, the J call TRBJ2-1, with D uncertain. This TCR was recovered from an older male donor with stage II squamous cell lung carcinoma. This specimen consisted of lung tumor tissue, obtained before any cancer treatment. Here the CDR3 DNA reads TGTGCCAGCAGCTTATTAGCTCAGAACAATGAGCAGTTCTTC. Its protein is CASSLLAQNNEQFF.